This T cell receptor (beta chain) was sequenced during a study of STAT5B mutations in CD4+ large granular lymphocyte leukemia. This clone occurred a few times. Antigen: not known. Notes on the study in general: Top patient clones used TRBV06 genes more often: 8/27 versus 2/35 in controls. Patient CD4-sorted repertoires looked more clonal than healthy CD4+ repertoires, even without putative leukemic clones. No patients shared main leukemic clonotypes, though around 24% appeared at low frequency elsewhere.

V lost 5 bases and J 2 bases, leaving 10 bases between the germline ends. The CDR3 is made up of 14 amino acids. Germline CDR1 reads LGHNA; CDR2 reads YNFKEQ. The assay was run at survey level. This table comes from immunoSEQ multiplex PCR, and its TCRdb copy is limited to in-frame clones, with some not included. Here the sample spans about 32,000 clones, nearly 80% being singletons. The sample comprised CD4+ T cells from blood buffy coats. The source is a human donor in good health. V and J are TRBV4-2 and TRBJ2-1; maybe TRBD2 (7 bases). CDR3 DNA sequence: TGTGCCAGCAGCGTGCGGGGGCCCTACAATGAGCAGTTCTTC. Encoded protein: CASSVRGPYNEQFF.